This record covers a single T cell receptor beta chain. Assay: immunoSEQ multiplex PCR; the TCRdb copy retains only in-frame clones and omits some. The sample has 160,000 or so clones, roughly 88% seen once. This entry is derived from a study of blood T cell repertoires in COVID-19. Study information: Whether acute or convalescent, the COVID-19 samples came from the United States, Italy and Spain. PBMCs, B-cell-depleted T cells, or T cells provided the cDNA or gDNA that made up the material.

Material: peripheral blood. This sequence originates from a man younger than 35 with acute or convalescent COVID-19.

This CDR3 reads CAWSGTGPSYGYTF. The CDR3 DNA reads as TGTGCCTGGAGTGGAACAGGGCCGAGCTATGGCTACACCTTC. The chain uses TRBV30 and TRBJ1-2, with a possible D match to TRBD1 (6 bases). Between the trimmed V and J ends, which lost 1 base and 4 bases, there was a span of 13 bases. CDR1 GTSNPN and CDR2 SVGIG come from the germline V gene (reference sequence). The CDR3 runs 14 residues.